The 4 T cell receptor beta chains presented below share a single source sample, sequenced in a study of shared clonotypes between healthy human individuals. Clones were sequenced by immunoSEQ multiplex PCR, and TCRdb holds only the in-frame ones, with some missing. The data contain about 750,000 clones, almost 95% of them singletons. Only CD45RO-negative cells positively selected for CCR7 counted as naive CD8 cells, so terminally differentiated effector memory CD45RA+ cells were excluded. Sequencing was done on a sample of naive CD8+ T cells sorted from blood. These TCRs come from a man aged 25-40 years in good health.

The CDR3 DNA reads TGTGCCAGCAGCAGCTTCGGACAGGACCTTAACAATGAGCAGTTCTTC. Encoded protein: CASSSFGQDLNNEQFF. The rearrangement joins TRBV7-9 to TRBJ2-1; 7 nucleotides line up with TRBD1. Germline CDR1 is SEHNR and CDR2 is FQNEAQ (reference sequence). The CDR3 loop spans 16 amino acids. Trimming at V came to 5 bases and at J to 5 bases, leaving 12 bases not matched to a gene.

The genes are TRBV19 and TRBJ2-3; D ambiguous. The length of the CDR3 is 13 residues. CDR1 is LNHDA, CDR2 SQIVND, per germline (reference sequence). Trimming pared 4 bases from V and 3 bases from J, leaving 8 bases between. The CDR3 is CASSTTETDTQYF. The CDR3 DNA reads TGTGCCAGTAGTACCACGGAGACAGATACGCAGTATTTT.

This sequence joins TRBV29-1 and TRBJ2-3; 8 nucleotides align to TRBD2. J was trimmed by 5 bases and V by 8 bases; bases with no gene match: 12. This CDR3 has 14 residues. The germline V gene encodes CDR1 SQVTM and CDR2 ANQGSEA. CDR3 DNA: TGCAGCCCAGTACCAGCGGGAGAAGGAGATACGCAGTATTTT. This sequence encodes CSPVPAGEGDTQYF.

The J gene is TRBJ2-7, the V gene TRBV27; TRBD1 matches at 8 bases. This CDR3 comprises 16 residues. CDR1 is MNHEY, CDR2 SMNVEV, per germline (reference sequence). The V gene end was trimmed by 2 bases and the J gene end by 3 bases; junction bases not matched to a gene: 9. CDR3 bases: TGTGCCAGCAGTTTAAAGCCCCCAACAGGGGGCTACGAGCAGTACTTC. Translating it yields CASSLKPPTGGYEQYF.